These 17 T cell receptor beta chains were all obtained from the same sample, sequenced in a study of blood T cell repertoires in COVID-19. Here immunoSEQ multiplex PCR was the method, and the copy in TCRdb shows in-frame clones only, minus some. The sample lists roughly 320,000 clones, more than 80% occurring once. Sequencing was performed on peripheral blood. These receptor sequences come from a woman between 50 and 59 years old with COVID-19, enrolled during active disease.

The J gene is TRBJ1-1, the V gene TRBV6-5; D remains ambiguous. The ends were cut back, 4 bases at V and 2 bases at J, with 2 bases in the middle. The germline V gene encodes CDR1 MNHEY and CDR2 SVGAGI. CDR3 length: 11 residues. The CDR3 DNA reads TGTGCCAGCAGTTCAAACACTGAAGCTTTCTTT. Its translation: CASSSNTEAFF.

About this clone: The same CDR3 can be traced to other DNA sequences in this sample. The chain recombines TRBV24-1 with TRBJ2-3; TRBD1 aligns across 7 bases. CDR3 length equals 16 residues. V lost 1 base, J lost 0 bases, and 3 bases stayed unmatched. The germline V gene encodes CDR1 KGHDR and CDR2 SFDVKD. The CDR3 bases are TGTGCCACCAGTGATTTAGGGGGCCCCAGCACAGATACGCAGTATTTT. This gives the protein CATSDLGGPSTDTQYF.

The J gene is TRBJ2-5, the V gene TRBV7-3; D unclear. Per germline, CDR1 SGHTA and CDR2 FQGTGA. The CDR3 length is 13 residues. Trimming stripped 6 bases from V and 6 bases from J, with 14 bases between. CDR3 bases: TGTGCCAGCAGTTTGAGTAGCATGCAGACCCAGTACTTC. The encoded protein is CASSLSSMQTQYF. The full variable domain, in which reference TRBV7-3 and TRBJ2-5 provide the parts outside the CDR3, is GAGVSQTPSNKVTEKGKYVELRCDPISGHTALYWYRQSLGQGPEFLIYFQGTGAADDSGLPNDRFFAVRPEGSVSTLKIQRTERGDSAVYLCASSLSSMQTQYFGPGTRLLVL.

V is TRBV6-2 or TRBV6-3 and J is TRBJ2-7; 9 nucleotides align to TRBD1. With 6 bases clipped from V and 2 bases from J, the junction kept 8 bases outside the gene matches. Per the germline V gene, CDR1 is MNHEY and CDR2 is SVGEGT. The CDR3 loop spans 15 amino acids. Here the CDR3 reads CASSRSDRGAYEQYF. CDR3 in DNA: TGTGCCAGCAGCCGGTCTGACAGGGGGGCCTACGAGCAGTACTTC.

Only a few counts were recorded for this clone. The chain couples TRBV16 to TRBJ1-2; D is unresolved. The CDR3 is 13 residues long. Germline CDR1 is KGHSY and CDR2 is FQNENV. V lost 2 bases and J lost 4, with 8 bases in between. The CDR3 nucleotides read TGTGCCAGCAGCCAACAGGTTGGCTATGGCTACACCTTC. Its translation is CASSQQVGYGYTF.

The chain recombines TRBV7-9 with TRBJ2-2; no firm D call. V was shortened by 5 bases and J by 5 bases, with 15 bases between the two germline ends. The CDR3 is 15 amino acids. Germline CDR1 SEHNR, CDR2 FQNEAQ (reference sequence). The CDR3 bases are TGTGCCAGCAGCCTCGACTCCACCCGTACCGGGGAGCTGTTTTTT. Its translation: CASSLDSTRTGELFF. The whole variable domain, filled in from reference TRBV7-9 and TRBJ2-2, reads DTGVSQNPRHKITKRGQNVTFRCDPISEHNRLYWYRQTLGQGPEFLTYFQNEAQLEKSRLLSDRFSAERPKGSFSTLEIQRTEQGDSAMYLCASSLDSTRTGELFFGEGSRLTVL.

This rearrangement joins TRBV6-5 to TRBJ2-1, with a tentative D call TRBD2 (6 bases). V lost 9 bases and J 5 bases, leaving 14 bases between the germline ends. This CDR3 contains 13 residues. The germline CDR1 and CDR2 sequences are MNHEY and SVGAGI. As DNA, the CDR3 is TGTGCCAGTACCGGGACTGGAAACAATGAGCAGTTCTTC. It specifies CASTGTGNNEQFF.

The V and J genes are TRBV3-1 (or the pseudogene TRBV3-2) and TRBJ1-2; D gene uncertain. Germline V lookup: CDR1 LGHDT, CDR2 YNNKEL (reference sequence). The V end lost 5 bases, the J end lost 1 base, and 5 bases lay between the germline ends. The CDR3 extends over 12 amino acids. For the CDR3, the DNA is TGTGCCAGCAGCGCCAGTAACTATGGCTACACCTTC. This translates into CASSASNYGYTF.

The V call is TRBV21-1, the J call TRBJ2-1; TRBD2, the table's D call, was not compared with the DNA. TRBV21-1 is a pseudogene segment. The CDR3 has 19 amino acids. CDR3 bases: TGTGCCAGCAGCAAAGCACCGGGACTAGCGGGAGGGCCCCTGTGTGAGCAGTTCTTC. Its translation: CASSKAPGLAGGPLCEQFF.

The rearrangement uses TRBV7-2 and TRBJ2-5; 7 positions match TRBD2. With 3 bases clipped from V and 3 bases from J, the junction kept 1 base outside the gene matches. This CDR3 region has 13 residues. From germline, CDR1 is SGHTA and CDR2 FQGNSA. The CDR3 DNA reads TGTGCCAGCAGCTTGGGGGGGGAAGAGACCCAGTACTTC. Protein: CASSLGGEETQYF.

The chain couples TRBV7-9 to TRBJ1-2, with 12 positions matching TRBD1. The junction had 11 bases not matched to a gene; V was cut back by 5 bases and J by 4 bases. Germline values: CDR1 SEHNR, CDR2 FQNEAQ (reference sequence). The CDR3 runs 17 residues. The CDR3 here is CASSPRGQGAIGYGYTF. The CDR3 bases are TGTGCCAGCAGCCCTCGGGGACAGGGGGCCATAGGCTATGGCTACACCTTC.

The chain has TRBV12-5 and TRBJ2-5, with 14 bases matching TRBD2. After removal of 1 base from V and 5 bases from J, the junction contained 3 bases not matched to a gene. This CDR3 is built from 16 residues. Looked up from germline, CDR1 is LGHNT and CDR2 is FRNRAP. This chain's CDR3 is CASGLGGLAGAETQYF. CDR3 coding DNA: TGTGCTAGTGGTTTGGGGGGACTAGCGGGAGCGGAGACCCAGTACTTC. Complete variable domain (other parts from reference TRBV12-5 and TRBJ2-5): DARVTQTPRHKVTEMGQEVTMRCQPILGHNTVFWYRQTMMQGLELLAYFRNRAPLDDSGMPKDRFSAEMPDATLATLKIQPSEPRDSAVYFCASGLGGLAGAETQYFGPGTRLLVL.

The chain uses TRBV21-1 and TRBJ2-7; TRBD2, the table's D call, lacks a check against the DNA. TRBV21-1 constitutes a pseudogene. The CDR3 covers 16 residues. The DNA for the CDR3 is TGTGCCAGCAGCAAAAGTTTAGCGGGAGATCCCTACGAGCAGTACTTC. It translates to CASSKSLAGDPYEQYF.

V is TRBV6-2 or TRBV6-3 and J is TRBJ1-1; no firm D call. V lost 0 bases, J lost 8 bases, and 16 bases lay in between. This CDR3 is 15 amino acids long. Germline assignment: CDR1 MNHEY and CDR2 SVGEGT. CDR3 bases: TGTGCCAGCAGTTACTCGACGTCAGGCAAGCTCGAAGCTTTCTTT. This gives the protein CASSYSTSGKLEAFF.

This chain links TRBV7-2 with TRBJ2-3; maybe TRBD1 (6 bases). This CDR3 region has 16 residues. Trimming shortened V by 3 bases and J by 1 base, and 14 bases separated the two germline ends. CDR1 and CDR2 from the germline V gene are SGHTA and FQGNSA. The CDR3 nucleotides are TGTGCCAGCAGCTTCCCGACAGGTTCGGGCACAGATACGCAGTATTTT. Protein product: CASSFPTGSGTDTQYF.

In nucleotides, the CDR3 is TGTGCCAGCAGCTTAGCGCGACTAGCGGGAGTCATGTTCACCGGGGAGCTGTTTTTT. Its protein is CASSLARLAGVMFTGELFF. This chain uses TRBV7-2 with TRBJ2-2; 12 bases fit TRBD2. The CDR3 extends over 19 amino acids. Germline trimming cut 0 bases from V and 4 bases from J; bases unmatched to any gene: 9. Germline CDR1 and CDR2: SGHTA and FQGNSA.

In this sample, this clone turned up a few times. This chain connects TRBV13 to TRBJ1-1, with D perhaps TRBD1 (6 bases). With 1 base removed from V and 2 bases from J, the gap between germline ends came to 14 bases. The CDR3 is made up of 16 amino acids. CDR1 PRHDT and CDR2 FYEKMQ come from the germline V gene (reference sequence). Written as DNA, the CDR3 is TGTGCCAGCAGCTTAGCCGGACAGAACCTTAACACTGAAGCTTTCTTT. Amino acid sequence: CASSLAGQNLNTEAFF. Combining the CDR3 with reference TRBV13 and TRBJ1-1 gives the whole variable domain AAGVIQSPRHLIKEKRETATLKCYPIPRHDTVYWYQQGPGQDPQFLISFYEKMQSDKGSIPDRFSAQQFSDYHSELNMSSLELGDSALYFCASSLAGQNLNTEAFFGQGTRLTVV.